The T cell receptor beta chain under discussion was sequenced for a study of T-cell reconstitution after alpha-beta-depleted transplantation in children (TCRdb year 2016). Context from the whole study: Using TCR repertoire profiling, the study followed T-cell immune reconstitution in a quantitative way in children after TCRalphabeta/CD19-depleted allogeneic hematopoietic cell transplantation.

Receptor libraries were prepared by PCR. For sequencing, an Illumina HiSeq 2500 was employed. TCR library preparation used molecular barcoding, with unique molecular identifiers applied to normalize quantification of the TCRbeta repertoire. Clones were called with MiXCR by TCRdb after fastp trimmed the public reads at Q25, and only in-frame beta chains were retained. When rows share a CDR3 protein, they turn into one entry using the most common DNA and genes. This sample comprises about 420,000 distinct CDR3 sequences, around 9.9% of them detected only once. Of the sample, roughly 6% falls within the top ten clones. This clonotype was recorded at least ten times. Its antigen is currently not known. Base qualities are missing; no much larger clone stands one base away. Sequences DFQATT (CDR1) and SNEGSKA (CDR2) are obtained from the germline V gene (reference sequence). From the cysteine through the phenylalanine, the CDR3 covers 15 amino acids. CDR3 DNA only is kept here, 45 bases in frame from base 1. The V end gives up 5 bases and the J end 2 bases, leaving 9 bases in the junction not matched to a gene.

The sequence derives from a human donor who donated a stem cell graft to a child with acute myeloid leukemia. Sequenced material: PBMCs from the stem cell graft donor, taken from the stem cell graft. The sequence is built from TRBV20-1 and TRBJ2-3; TRBD2 lines up with 8 middle nucleotides. The CDR3 has the sequence CSAPQPSGFTDTQYF. Here is the DNA: TGCAGTGCTCCACAGCCTAGCGGGTTCACAGATACGCAGTATTTT.